The next 21 T cell receptor beta chains were all read from a single sample in a study of control samples from healthy donors and cancer patients (TCRdb year 2020). The library was produced with the immunoSEQ multiplex PCR assay. Imported from immuneACCESS, the table was reduced by TCRdb to in-frame sequences with V and J called. These copies leave out some clones; in studies compared against another copy, an unresolved V gene accounts for under half, and the cause of the remainder is not known. This sample comprises about 190,000 clones, roughly nine tenths of them detected only once. 1.5% to 2% of the sample lies in the top ten. The sequenced sample consisted of blood. The source of these receptors is a man aged 30 to 39 in good health.

This chain joins TRBV9 and TRBJ2-7; 7 bases fit TRBD1. Looked up from germline, CDR1 is SGDLS and CDR2 is YYNGEE. V lost 0 bases to trimming and J lost 5 bases; unmatched junction nucleotides: 8. CDR3 size: 15 residues. CDR3 region: CASSVGQGFLHEQYF. Written as DNA, the CDR3 is TGTGCCAGCAGCGTAGGACAGGGCTTTTTACACGAGCAGTACTTC.

The chain combines TRBV6-5 with TRBJ2-7, with D perhaps matching TRBD2 (5 bases). CDR1 MNHEY and CDR2 SVGAGI come from the germline V gene. The V end lost 4 bases, the J end lost 2 bases, and 15 bases lay between the germline ends. This CDR3 contains 15 residues. The CDR3 DNA reads as TGTGCCAGCAGTTCCTCAACTAGGAACGCCTACGAGCAGTACTTC. Its protein is CASSSSTRNAYEQYF.

The V gene is TRBV3-1 (or the pseudogene TRBV3-2), the J gene TRBJ2-2; D gene ambiguous. In germline, CDR1 is LGHDT, CDR2 YNNKEL (reference sequence). The ends were cut back, 3 bases at V and 0 bases at J, with 8 bases in the middle. This CDR3 has 15 amino acids. CDR3 in DNA: TGTGCCAGCAGCCAGGGCATGGCGAACACCGGGGAGCTGTTTTTT. Residues: CASSQGMANTGELFF.

The genes are TRBV4-2 and TRBJ2-3, with 7 bases matching TRBD2. The junction had 8 bases not matched to a gene; V was cut back by 0 bases and J by 5 bases. This CDR3 spans 16 amino acids. The germline V gene has CDR1 LGHNA and CDR2 YNFKEQ. The DNA for the CDR3 is TGTGCCAGCAGCCAAGATGTCCAGCGGGGAGGAGATACGCAGTATTTT. Residues: CASSQDVQRGGDTQYF.

This clone was detected only once. The J gene is TRBJ1-1, the V gene TRBV6-5; D is ambiguous. V gave up 6 bases and J gave up 2 bases, with 13 bases separating them. Germline V gene lookup returns CDR1 MNHEY and CDR2 SVGAGI. This CDR3 contains 14 residues. This chain's CDR3 is CASRSGRANTEAFF. In nucleotides, the CDR3 is TGTGCCAGCAGGTCCGGTAGAGCTAACACTGAAGCTTTCTTT.

The chain joins TRBV3-1 (or the pseudogene TRBV3-2) to TRBJ2-7, with TRBD1 identical over 7 bases. Germline CDR1 reads LGHDT; CDR2 reads YNNKEL (reference sequence). V was clipped by 3 bases and J by 2 bases; unmatched bases: 10. This CDR3 spans 16 amino acids. The CDR3 protein is CASSHHQSGTAYEQYF. Here the CDR3 DNA reads TGTGCCAGCAGCCATCACCAGTCCGGGACAGCCTACGAGCAGTACTTC.

This clone appeared a single time. The chain uses TRBV9 and TRBJ1-1, with 7 bases identical to TRBD1. Germline assignment: CDR1 SGDLS and CDR2 YYNGEE. J was trimmed by 1 base and V by 3 bases; bases with no gene match: 3. The CDR3 totals 14 residues. Here the CDR3 DNA reads TGTGCCAGCAGCGCGGGACAGTGGAACACTGAAGCTTTCTTT. It specifies CASSAGQWNTEAFF.

This chain links TRBV11-3 with TRBJ2-7; TRBD1 matches 7 bases. Trimming removed 5 bases from V and 1 base from J; junction bases left unmatched: 8. Germline-derived CDR1 and CDR2 are SGHNT and YENEEA. CDR3 length: 15 residues. CDR3: CASSVYRGKSYEQYF. The DNA for the CDR3 is TGTGCCAGCAGCGTTTACAGGGGAAAATCCTACGAGCAGTACTTC.

This clone occurred once. This rearrangement joins TRBV30 to TRBJ2-1; 7 bases agree with TRBD2. Germline loops: CDR1 GTSNPN, CDR2 SVGIG (reference sequence). The CDR3 has 12 residues. Trimming cost V 7 bases and J 4 bases; bases outside gene matches: 4. CDR3 DNA: TGTGCCTTAGCGCGGGGGTACAATGAGCAGTTCTTC. The encoded protein is CALARGYNEQFF.

V usage is TRBV10-2 and J usage is TRBJ2-7; TRBD2 matches at 7 bases. The V and J ends lost 3 bases and 6 bases, in that order; junction bases with no gene match: 11. This CDR3 has 15 amino acids. Germline lookup yields CDR1 WSHSY and CDR2 SAAADI. The DNA of the CDR3 is TGCGCCAGCAGTGATTTCTCCGGGGGGATCATCGAGCAGTACTTC. Translated, it gives CASSDFSGGIIEQYF.

This rearrangement joins TRBV21-1 to TRBJ2-7; TRBD1, the table's D call, was not compared with the DNA. TRBV21-1 is a pseudogene. The CDR3 runs to 14 residues. CDR3 loop: CASSPRTGPYEQYF. CDR3 nucleotides: TGTGCCAGCAGCCCCCGGACAGGGCCCTACGAGCAGTACTTC.

The chain joins TRBV10-2 to TRBJ1-6; tentatively, D is TRBD1 (5 bases). The V end was cut by 0 bases, the J end by 6 bases, with 6 bases between. CDR3 size: 14 residues. Germline V CDR1 and CDR2: WSHSY, SAAADI. The CDR3 nucleotides are TGCGCCAGCAGTGAGTCGAGGGGTAATTCACCCCTCCACTTT. Residues: CASSESRGNSPLHF.

This rearrangement joins TRBV7-8 to TRBJ1-3, with D maybe TRBD1 (6 bases). Germline V gene sequence: CDR1 SGHVS, CDR2 FQNEAQ. Trimming pared 3 bases from V and 0 bases from J, leaving 15 bases between. The CDR3 contains 17 residues. The CDR3: CASSLGAGAISGNTIYF. The CDR3 bases are TGTGCCAGCAGCTTGGGAGCAGGGGCTATCTCTGGAAACACCATATATTTT.

The rearrangement links TRBV5-4 to TRBJ2-3, with D hard to call. CDR1 and CDR2 from the germline V gene are SGHNT and YYREEE (reference sequence). The CDR3 contains 15 residues. Trimming shortened V by 4 bases and J by 5 bases, and 17 bases separated the two germline ends. The CDR3 DNA sequence: TGTGCCAGCAGCGCTGGAGATCGGTTGGAAGATACGCAGTATTTT. Its protein is CASSAGDRLEDTQYF. Full variable domain (missing parts from reference TRBV5-4 and TRBJ2-3): ETGVTQSPTHLIKTRGQQVTLRCSSQSGHNTVSWYQQALGQGPQFIFQYYREEENGRGNFPPRFSGLQFPNYSSELNVNALELDDSALYLCASSAGDRLEDTQYFGPGTRLTVL.

This clone was observed a handful of times. The V gene is TRBV6-5, the J gene TRBJ2-2; possible D gene TRBD2, 7 bases. V lost 9 bases, J lost 4 bases, and 9 bases lay in between. The CDR3 runs 12 residues. The germline V gene has CDR1 MNHEY and CDR2 SVGAGI. The DNA of the CDR3 is TGTGCCAGGGGGGGGCCCACCGGGGAGCTGTTTTTT. Protein: CARGGPTGELFF.

The chain employs TRBV5-6 and TRBJ2-7; D is possibly TRBD2 (5 bases). The germline gives CDR1 SGHDT, CDR2 YYEEEE. With 1 base removed from V and 7 bases from J, the gap between germline ends came to 12 bases. The CDR3 is made up of 13 amino acids. The CDR3 DNA reads as TGTGCCAGCAGCTTGATGGGCCGAGGGGAGCAGTACTTC. Protein product: CASSLMGRGEQYF.

This chain joins TRBV7-2 and TRBJ1-2; TRBD1 is a possible D gene (6 bases). From germline, CDR1 is SGHTA and CDR2 FQGNSA. The ends were cut back, 5 bases at V and 0 bases at J, with 13 bases in the middle. This CDR3 has 15 amino acids. The CDR3 region is CASSPPRTANYGYTF. CDR3 coding DNA: TGTGCCAGCAGCCCCCCCAGGACAGCTAACTATGGCTACACCTTC.

The CDR3 spells CASSPITGTSVTDTQYF. The CDR3 DNA sequence: TGTGCCAGTAGTCCGATTACCGGGACTAGCGTCACAGATACGCAGTATTTT. The V gene is TRBV19, the J gene TRBJ2-3; 10 bases map to TRBD2. Trimming removed 5 bases from V and 2 bases from J; junction bases left unmatched: 10. Germline loops: CDR1 LNHDA, CDR2 SQIVND (reference sequence). The CDR3 consists of 17 residues.

The chain joins TRBV6-6 to TRBJ1-3, with a tentative D call TRBD1 (5 bases). Germline V gives CDR1 MNHNY, CDR2 SVGAGI (reference sequence). The CDR3 runs to 14 residues. V lost 2 bases and J lost 2, with 7 bases in between. CDR3 coding DNA: TGTGCCAGCAGTTACCTGACAGCTGGAAACACCATATATTTT. Translated: CASSYLTAGNTIYF.

The chain couples TRBV30 to TRBJ2-7; D might be TRBD1 (7 bases). CDR1 and CDR2 (germline): GTSNPN, SVGIG (reference sequence). The CDR3 runs to 14 residues. Trimming pared 3 bases from V and 3 bases from J, leaving 15 bases between. CDR3 DNA sequence: TGTGCCTGGAGCCGCGGGACAGCTTTCTACGAGCAGTACTTC. This encodes CAWSRGTAFYEQYF.

The chain couples TRBV6-5 to TRBJ1-2, with 9 bases that match TRBD1. This CDR3 has 14 residues. From germline, CDR1 is MNHEY and CDR2 SVGAGI. The V gene end was trimmed by 11 bases and the J gene end by 5 bases; junction bases not matched to a gene: 12. The CDR3 nucleotides read TGTGCCTCTCTTTTTAAAGGACAGGGGTATGGCTACACCTTC. It specifies CASLFKGQGYGYTF.